What follows are 17 T cell receptor beta chains derived from one specimen sequenced in a study of T cell repertoires in cytomegalovirus infection. No cognate antigen is known for these TCRs. TCRdb passed the reads through MiXCR, listing each CDR3 protein once. The table records hundreds of thousands of distinct CDR3 sequences, over 25% of them present only once. This material consisted of cultured CD8+ T cells from PBMCs, taken from culture after CMV antigen stimulation. The receptors come from a human donor in good health (CMV status not recorded). Some clones in this sample may be carry-over from other donors' samples.

This chain links TRBV6-6 with TRBJ2-2, with D hard to call. CDR1 and CDR2 from the germline V gene are MNHNY and SVGAGI (reference sequence). V was trimmed by 0 bases and J by 7 bases, leaving 12 bases between them. CDR3 length: 15 residues. CDR3 amino acids: CASSYSRTPLGELFF. CDR3 in DNA: TGTGCCAGCAGTTACTCGCGGACCCCCCTCGGGGAGCTGTTTTTT.

This clonotype was counted between two and nine times. The chain carries TRBV7-3 and TRBJ2-6, with 7 bases identical to TRBD1. Germline trimming cut 5 bases from V and 0 bases from J; bases unmatched to any gene: 7. The CDR3 consists of 17 residues. Germline V gene lookup returns CDR1 SGHTA and CDR2 FQGTGA. Written as DNA, the CDR3 is TGTGCCAGCAGCACCTGGGACAGACCCTCTGGGGCCAACGTCCTGACTTTC. As protein: CASSTWDRPSGANVLTF.

V is TRBV6-6 and J is TRBJ2-7; D possibly uses TRBD1 or TRBD2 (5 bases each). The germline V gene has CDR1 MNHNY and CDR2 SVGAGI (reference sequence). The CDR3 covers 13 residues. V was clipped by 6 bases and J by 2 bases, with 11 bases between them. This CDR3 reads CASSPRDPYEQYV. For the CDR3, the DNA is TGTGCCAGCAGCCCCAGGGACCCCTACGAGCAGTACGTC.

The CDR3 loop reads CASSLNWGLYEQYF. The CDR3, as DNA: TGTGCCAGCAGTCTCAATTGGGGTCTTTACGAGCAGTACTTC. This sequence joins TRBV12-3 or TRBV12-4 and TRBJ2-7; D remains ambiguous. The CDR3 loop spans 14 amino acids. Trimming took off 5 bases at V and 4 bases at J, with 15 bases between the two ends.

Details on this clonotype: An end of the junction does not agree with germline; a read error may underlie this. This chain joins TRBV4-1 and TRBJ2-3; D is possibly TRBD1 (5 bases). The CDR3 is 13 residues long. The germline CDR1 and CDR2 sequences are MGHRA and YSYEKL. CDR3 bases: TGTGCCAGCAGCCCCTCTGGGGCAGTTACGCAGTATTTT. This gives the protein CASSPSGAVTQYF.

This chain links TRBV6-8 with TRBJ1-5; 8 nucleotides agree with TRBD1. Germline trimming cut 6 bases from V and 7 bases from J; bases unmatched to any gene: 8. The germline V gene has CDR1 MNHGY and CDR2 SAAAGT. This CDR3 comprises 14 residues. The CDR3, as DNA: TGTGCCAGCAGATCGGACAGGGAAGGGCAGCCCCAGCATTTT. This encodes CASRSDREGQPQHF.

This clonotype was picked up many times. The rearrangement joins TRBV7-2 to TRBJ2-2, with TRBD2 identical over 9 bases. The CDR3 has 17 residues. Germline trimming cut 2 bases from V and 3 bases from J; bases unmatched to any gene: 7. CDR1 and CDR2 (germline): SGHTA, FQGNSA. In nucleotides, the CDR3 is TGTGCCAGCAGCTTAACCCTAGCGGGGATTTACACCGGGGAGCTGTTTTTT. The encoded protein is CASSLTLAGIYTGELFF.

This clonotype was picked up a small number of times. V is TRBV29-1 and J is TRBJ2-1; D is perhaps TRBD1 (6 bases). Germline V gives CDR1 SQVTM, CDR2 ANQGSEA. The CDR3 is 15 amino acids. V lost 2 bases to trimming and J lost 3 bases, with 14 bases between them. In DNA form, the CDR3 reads TGCAGCGTTGAAACAGGGACAACTTTCTACAATGAGCAGTTCTTC. It is translated as CSVETGTTFYNEQFF.

In its sample, this clonotype was seen many times. This chain joins TRBV7-2 and TRBJ1-1, with unresolved D. The CDR3 length is 14 residues. Germline lookup yields CDR1 SGHTA and CDR2 FQGNSA. The ends were cut back, 8 bases at V and 0 bases at J, with 13 bases in the middle. CDR3 region: CASAVEGMNTEAFF. CDR3 bases: TGTGCCAGCGCCGTGGAAGGGATGAACACTGAAGCTTTCTTT.

This clonotype was seen ten or more times. The chain joins TRBV7-9 to TRBJ2-5; D ambiguous. The CDR3 is 14 residues long. Per germline, CDR1 SEHNR and CDR2 FQNEAQ (reference sequence). With 5 bases removed from V and 3 bases from J, the gap between germline ends came to 13 bases. The CDR3 sequence: CASSHPVEKETQYF. The CDR3 DNA is TGTGCCAGCAGCCACCCCGTCGAAAAAGAGACCCAGTACTTC.

The V gene is TRBV6-6, the J gene TRBJ1-5; D is uncertain. From germline, CDR1 is MNHNY and CDR2 SVGAGI (reference sequence). V was pared by 10 bases and J by 1 base, with 11 bases between. This CDR3 comprises 13 residues. The CDR3 protein is CATLTQSNQPQHF. CDR3 DNA: TGTGCCACCCTGACCCAAAGCAATCAGCCCCAGCATTTT.

Ten or more counts support this clonotype. The gene calls are TRBV27 and TRBJ1-2; D not certain. This CDR3 spans 12 amino acids. Trimming took off 8 bases at V and 6 bases at J, with 13 bases between the two ends. The germline V gene has CDR1 MNHEY and CDR2 SMNVEV (reference sequence). The CDR3 bases are TGTGCCAGCGCCAGACCCAAGCATGGCTACACCTTC. Residues: CASARPKHGYTF.

This clonotype was counted a few times. The chain has TRBV6-5 and TRBJ1-2; D uncertain. Between the trimmed V and J ends, which lost 6 bases and 6 bases, there was a span of 14 bases. CDR3 size: 13 residues. Germline CDR1 reads MNHEY; CDR2 reads SVGAGI. The CDR3 nucleotides are TGTGCCAGCAGAACGGGTGGTTTGGATGGCTACACCTTC. It encodes CASRTGGLDGYTF.

Worth noting for this clonotype: Its ends do not fully match the called genes, so a read error is possible. The chain employs TRBV7-6 and TRBJ1-5; D is possibly TRBD1 (5 bases). This CDR3 is 14 amino acids long. Per germline, CDR1 SGHVS and CDR2 FNYEAQ. The CDR3 nucleotides read TGTGTCAGCAGCTTGTCCGGGGGGGATCAGCCCCAGCATTTT. It specifies CVSSLSGGDQPQHF.

The DNA of the CDR3 is TGTGCCAGCAGTTATATAGCGGGGGCGGATACGCAGTATTTT. Encoded protein: CASSYIAGADTQYF. V is TRBV6-6 and J is TRBJ2-3; TRBD2 aligns across 9 bases. This CDR3 has 14 residues. Per germline, CDR1 MNHNY and CDR2 SVGAGI (reference sequence). V dropped 3 bases and J dropped 6; count of bases not matched to a gene: 4.

This sequence joins TRBV20-1 and TRBJ2-7; possibly TRBD1 for D (6 bases). The V and J ends lost 0 bases and 2 bases respectively, with 14 bases between them. Germline CDR1 reads DFQATT; CDR2 reads SNEGSKA (reference sequence). CDR3 length: 15 residues. CDR3 bases: TGCAGTGCTAGAGATGAACAGGGCACGACCTACGAGCAGTACGTC. It translates to CSARDEQGTTYEQYV.

The chain combines TRBV6-2 or TRBV6-3 with TRBJ1-3; D is undetermined. The V end lost 6 bases, the J end lost 0 bases, and 15 bases lay between the germline ends. This CDR3 region has 16 residues. Per the germline V gene, CDR1 is MNHEY and CDR2 is SVGEGT. Here the CDR3 DNA reads TGTGCCAGCAGGCCTCTAGACAAGAGCTCTGGAAACACCATATATTTT. Residues: CASRPLDKSSGNTIYF.